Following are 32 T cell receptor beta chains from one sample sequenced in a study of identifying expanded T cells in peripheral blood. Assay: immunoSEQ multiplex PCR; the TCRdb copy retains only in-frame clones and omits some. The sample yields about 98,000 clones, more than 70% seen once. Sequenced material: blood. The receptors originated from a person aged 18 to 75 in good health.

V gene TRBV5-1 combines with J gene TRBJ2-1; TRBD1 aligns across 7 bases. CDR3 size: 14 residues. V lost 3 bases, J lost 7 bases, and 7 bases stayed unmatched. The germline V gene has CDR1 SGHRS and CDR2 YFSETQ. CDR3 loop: CASSSGTVHNEQFF. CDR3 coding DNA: TGCGCCAGCAGCTCCGGGACAGTCCATAATGAGCAGTTCTTC.

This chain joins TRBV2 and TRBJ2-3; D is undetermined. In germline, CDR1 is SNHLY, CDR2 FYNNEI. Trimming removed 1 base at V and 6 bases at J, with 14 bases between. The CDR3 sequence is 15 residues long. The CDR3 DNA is TGTGCCAGCAGTGAAGATATCGGCCGTGGGGATACGCAGTATTTT. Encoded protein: CASSEDIGRGDTQYF.

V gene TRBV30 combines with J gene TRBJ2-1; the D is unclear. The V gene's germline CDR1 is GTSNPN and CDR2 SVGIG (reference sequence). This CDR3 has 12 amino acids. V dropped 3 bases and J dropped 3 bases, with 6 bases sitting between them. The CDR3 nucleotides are TGTGCCTGGAGCTATAACTACAATGAGCAGTTCTTC. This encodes CAWSYNYNEQFF.

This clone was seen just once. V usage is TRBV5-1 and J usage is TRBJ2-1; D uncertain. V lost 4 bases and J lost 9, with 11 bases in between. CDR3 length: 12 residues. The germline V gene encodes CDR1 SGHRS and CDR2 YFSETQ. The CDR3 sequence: CASSRKPTEQFF. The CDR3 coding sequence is TGCGCCAGCAGCAGGAAGCCCACTGAGCAGTTCTTC.

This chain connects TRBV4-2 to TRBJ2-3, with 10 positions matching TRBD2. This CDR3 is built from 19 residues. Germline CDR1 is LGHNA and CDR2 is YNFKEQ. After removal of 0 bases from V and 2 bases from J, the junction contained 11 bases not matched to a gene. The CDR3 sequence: CASSQDITLAGVDTDTQYF. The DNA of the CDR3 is TGTGCCAGCAGCCAAGATATTACGCTAGCGGGAGTGGACACAGATACGCAGTATTTT.

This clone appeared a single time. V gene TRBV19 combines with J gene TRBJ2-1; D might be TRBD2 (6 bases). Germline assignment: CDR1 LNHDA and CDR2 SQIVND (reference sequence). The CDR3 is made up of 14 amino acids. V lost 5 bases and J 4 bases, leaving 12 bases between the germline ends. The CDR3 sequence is CASSLGLPYNEQFF. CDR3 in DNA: TGTGCCAGTAGTTTAGGACTACCTTACAATGAGCAGTTCTTC.

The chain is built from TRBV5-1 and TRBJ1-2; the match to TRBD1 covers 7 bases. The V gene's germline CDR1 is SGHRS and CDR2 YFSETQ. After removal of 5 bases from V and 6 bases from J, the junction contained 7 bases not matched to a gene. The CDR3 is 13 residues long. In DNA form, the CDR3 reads TGCGCCAGCAGGGGCGGAACAGGGGATGGCTACACCTTC. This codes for CASRGGTGDGYTF.

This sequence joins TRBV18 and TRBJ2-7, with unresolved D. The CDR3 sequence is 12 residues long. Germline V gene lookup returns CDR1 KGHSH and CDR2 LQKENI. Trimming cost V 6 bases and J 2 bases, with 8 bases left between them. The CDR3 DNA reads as TGTGCCAGCTCCTCGACACCCTACGAGCAGTACTTC. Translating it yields CASSSTPYEQYF. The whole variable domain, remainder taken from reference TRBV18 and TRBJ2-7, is NAGVMQNPRHLVRRRGQEARLRCSPMKGHSHVYWYRQLPEEGLKFMVYLQKENIIDESGMPKERFSAEFPKEGPSILRIQQVVRGDSAAYFCASSSTPYEQYFGPGTRLTVT.

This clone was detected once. The CDR3 spells CASSLEGTGYPEAFF. CDR3 coding DNA: TGCGCCAGCAGCTTGGAAGGGACAGGGTACCCGGAAGCTTTCTTT. This rearrangement joins TRBV5-1 to TRBJ1-1, with 9 bases lining up with TRBD1. Germline assignment: CDR1 SGHRS and CDR2 YFSETQ. The CDR3 is 15 residues long. V was clipped by 0 bases and J by 8 bases; unmatched bases: 8. Complete variable domain (other parts from reference TRBV5-1 and TRBJ1-1): KAGVTQTPRYLIKTRGQQVTLSCSPISGHRSVSWYQQTPGQGLQFLFEYFSETQRNKGNFPGRFSGRQFSNSRSEMNVSTLELGDSALYLCASSLEGTGYPEAFFGQGTRLTVV.

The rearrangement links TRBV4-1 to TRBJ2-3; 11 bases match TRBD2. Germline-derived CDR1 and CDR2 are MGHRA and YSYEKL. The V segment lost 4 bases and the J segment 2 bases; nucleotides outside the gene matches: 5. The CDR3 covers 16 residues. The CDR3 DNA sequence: TGCGCCAGCAGCCCGGTTAGCGGGGGGGCCACAGATACGCAGTATTTT. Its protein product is CASSPVSGGATDTQYF.

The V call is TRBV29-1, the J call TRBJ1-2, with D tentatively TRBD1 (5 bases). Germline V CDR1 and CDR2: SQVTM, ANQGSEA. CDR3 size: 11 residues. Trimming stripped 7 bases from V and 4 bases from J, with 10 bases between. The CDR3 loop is CSAGTAYGYTF. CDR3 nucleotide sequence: TGCAGCGCCGGGACGGCCTATGGCTACACCTTC.

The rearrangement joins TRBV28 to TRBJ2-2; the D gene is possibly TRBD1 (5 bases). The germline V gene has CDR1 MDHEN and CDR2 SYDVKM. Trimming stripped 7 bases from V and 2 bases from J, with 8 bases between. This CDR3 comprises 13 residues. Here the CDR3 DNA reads TGTGCCAGCAATGACAGAAACACCGGGGAGCTGTTTTTT. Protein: CASNDRNTGELFF.

The CDR3 sequence is CASSGYQTVSGANVLTF. The CDR3 DNA reads as TGCGCCAGCAGCGGATACCAGACGGTCTCTGGGGCCAACGTCCTGACTTTC. The chain links TRBV5-1 to TRBJ2-6, with D uncertain. The CDR3 sequence is 17 residues long. CDR1 is SGHRS, CDR2 YFSETQ, per germline. Trimming pared 4 bases from V and 0 bases from J, leaving 14 bases between.

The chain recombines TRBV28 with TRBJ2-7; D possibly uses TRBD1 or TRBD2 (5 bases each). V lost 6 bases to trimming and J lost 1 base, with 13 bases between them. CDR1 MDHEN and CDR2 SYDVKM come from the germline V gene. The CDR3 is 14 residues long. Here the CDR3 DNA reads TGTGCCAGCAGGGGCCCGGGACGGTCCTACGAGCAGTACTTC. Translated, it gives CASRGPGRSYEQYF.

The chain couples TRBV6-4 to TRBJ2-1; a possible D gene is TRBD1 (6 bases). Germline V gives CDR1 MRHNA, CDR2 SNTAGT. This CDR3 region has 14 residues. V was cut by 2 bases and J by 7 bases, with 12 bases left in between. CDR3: CASSDGTRSNEQFF. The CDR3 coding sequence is TGTGCCAGCAGTGACGGGACACGTTCAAATGAGCAGTTCTTC.

CDR3: CASSRTVRNTIYF. In nucleotides, the CDR3 is TGTGCCAGCAGCCGGACAGTCCGAAACACCATATATTTT. The chain uses TRBV7-6 and TRBJ1-3; D perhaps matches TRBD1 (6 bases). Trimming pared 5 bases from V and 5 bases from J, leaving 10 bases between. The CDR3 contains 13 residues. CDR1 is SGHVS and CDR2 is FNYEAQ in the germline V gene.

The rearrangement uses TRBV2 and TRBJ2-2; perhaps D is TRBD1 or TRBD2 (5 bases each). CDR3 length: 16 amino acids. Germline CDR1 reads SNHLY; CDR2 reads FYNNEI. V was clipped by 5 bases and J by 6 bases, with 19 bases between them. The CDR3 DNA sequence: TGTGCCAGCAGTCTGACCGGGGAAGTCAGGGCCGGGGAGCTGTTTTTT. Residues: CASSLTGEVRAGELFF. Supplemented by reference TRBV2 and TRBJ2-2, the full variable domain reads EPEVTQTPSHQVTQMGQEVILRCVPISNHLYFYWYRQILGQKVEFLVSFYNNEISEKSEIFDDQFSVERPDGSNFTLKIRSTKLEDSAMYFCASSLTGEVRAGELFFGEGSRLTVL.

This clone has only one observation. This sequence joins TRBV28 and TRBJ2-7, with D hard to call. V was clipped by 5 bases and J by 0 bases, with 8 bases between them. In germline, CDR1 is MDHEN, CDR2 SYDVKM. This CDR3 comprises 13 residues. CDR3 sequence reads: CASSQDGSYEQYF. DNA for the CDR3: TGTGCCAGCAGTCAAGACGGCTCCTACGAGCAGTACTTC.

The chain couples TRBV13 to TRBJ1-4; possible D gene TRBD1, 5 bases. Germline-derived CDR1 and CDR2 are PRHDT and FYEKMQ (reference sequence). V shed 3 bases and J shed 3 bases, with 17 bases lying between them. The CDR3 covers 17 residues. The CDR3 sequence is CASSFTPIGASNEKLFF. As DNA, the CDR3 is TGTGCCAGCAGCTTTACCCCCATCGGGGCCTCTAATGAAAAACTGTTTTTT.

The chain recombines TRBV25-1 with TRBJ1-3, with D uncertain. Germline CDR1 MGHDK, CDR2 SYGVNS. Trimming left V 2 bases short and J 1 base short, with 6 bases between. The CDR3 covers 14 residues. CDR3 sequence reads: CASSEEDSGNTIYF. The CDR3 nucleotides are TGTGCCAGCAGTGAAGAAGATTCTGGAAACACCATATATTTT. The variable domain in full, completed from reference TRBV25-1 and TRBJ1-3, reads EADIYQTPRYLVIGTGKKITLECSQTMGHDKMYWYQQDPGMELHLIHYSYGVNSTEKGDLSSESTVSRIRTEHFPLTLESARPSHTSQYLCASSEEDSGNTIYFGEGSWLTVV.

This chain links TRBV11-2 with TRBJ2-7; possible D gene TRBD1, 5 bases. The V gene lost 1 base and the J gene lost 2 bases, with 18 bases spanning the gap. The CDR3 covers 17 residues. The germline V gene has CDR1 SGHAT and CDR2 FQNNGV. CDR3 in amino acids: CASSLGGALTVAYEQYF. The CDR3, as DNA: TGTGCCAGCAGCTTAGGTGGGGCGCTGACCGTAGCCTACGAGCAGTACTTC. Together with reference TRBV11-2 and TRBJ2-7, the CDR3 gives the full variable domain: EAGVAQSPRYKIIEKRQSVAFWCNPISGHATLYWYQQILGQGPKLLIQFQNNGVVDDSQLPKDRFSAERLKGVDSTLKIQPAKLEDSAVYLCASSLGGALTVAYEQYFGPGTRLTVT.

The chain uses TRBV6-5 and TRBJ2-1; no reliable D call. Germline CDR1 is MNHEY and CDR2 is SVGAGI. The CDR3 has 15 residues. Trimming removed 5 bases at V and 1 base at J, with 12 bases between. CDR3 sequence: CASSPTLRSYNEQFF. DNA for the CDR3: TGTGCCAGCAGTCCAACTCTAAGGTCCTACAATGAGCAGTTCTTC.

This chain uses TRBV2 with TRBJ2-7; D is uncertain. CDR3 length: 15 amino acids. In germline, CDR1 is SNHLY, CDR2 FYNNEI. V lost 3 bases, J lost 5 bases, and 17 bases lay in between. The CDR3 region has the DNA TGTGCCAGCAGTGACGGGCCACCTCTTGAGGACGAGCAGTACTTC. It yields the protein CASSDGPPLEDEQYF.

CDR3 nucleotides: TGTGCCAGCAGTTTATCCCACGCAGATACGCAGTATTTT. Protein: CASSLSHADTQYF. The chain has TRBV27 and TRBJ2-3, with D uncertain. Germline V gene data show CDR1 as MNHEY and CDR2 as SMNVEV (reference sequence). This CDR3 has 13 amino acids. Trimming removed 0 bases at V and 4 bases at J, with 5 bases between.

CDR3 bases: TGCGCCAGCAGTGATCCGGGGGACCCAGGGGAAGCTTTCTTT. Its translation: CASSDPGDPGEAFF. This chain uses TRBV10-1 with TRBJ1-1; possibly TRBD1 for D (5 bases). The CDR3 loop spans 14 amino acids. V lost 3 bases and J lost 8, with 16 bases in between. Germline CDR1 WNHNN, CDR2 SYGVQD (reference sequence).

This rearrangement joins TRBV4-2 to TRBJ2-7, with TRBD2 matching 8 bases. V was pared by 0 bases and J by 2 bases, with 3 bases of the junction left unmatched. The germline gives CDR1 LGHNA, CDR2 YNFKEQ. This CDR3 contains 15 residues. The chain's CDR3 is CASSQEGTRAYEQYF. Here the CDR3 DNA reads TGTGCCAGCAGCCAAGAGGGGACTAGGGCCTACGAGCAGTACTTC.

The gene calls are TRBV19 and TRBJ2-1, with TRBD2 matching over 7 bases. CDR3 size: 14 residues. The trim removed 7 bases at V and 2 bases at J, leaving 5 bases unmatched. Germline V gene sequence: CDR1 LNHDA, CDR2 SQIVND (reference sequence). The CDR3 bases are TGTGCCAGTACCAGGACTAGGACCTACAATGAGCAGTTCTTC. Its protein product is CASTRTRTYNEQFF. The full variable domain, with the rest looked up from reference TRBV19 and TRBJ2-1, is DGGITQSPKYLFRKEGQNVTLSCEQNLNHDAMYWYRQDPGQGLRLIYYSQIVNDFQKGDIAEGYSVSREKKESFPLTVTSAQKNPTAFYLCASTRTRTYNEQFFGPGTRLTVL.

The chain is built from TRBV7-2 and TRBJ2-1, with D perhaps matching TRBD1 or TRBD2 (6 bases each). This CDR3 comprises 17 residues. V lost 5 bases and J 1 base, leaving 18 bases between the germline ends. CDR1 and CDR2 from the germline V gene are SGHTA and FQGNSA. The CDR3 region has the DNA TGTGCCAGCAGCCCAAAGTGGGGGGCCCTTTCCTACAATGAGCAGTTCTTC. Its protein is CASSPKWGALSYNEQFF.

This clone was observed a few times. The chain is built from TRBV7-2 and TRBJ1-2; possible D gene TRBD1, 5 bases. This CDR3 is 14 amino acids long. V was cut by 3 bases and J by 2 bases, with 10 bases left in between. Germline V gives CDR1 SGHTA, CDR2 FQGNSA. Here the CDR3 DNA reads TGTGCCAGCAGCTTCGAGGGGCAAAACTATGGCTACACCTTC. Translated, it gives CASSFEGQNYGYTF. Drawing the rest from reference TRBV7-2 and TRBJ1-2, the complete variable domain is GAGVSQSPSNKVTEKGKDVELRCDPISGHTALYWYRQSLGQGLEFLIYFQGNSAPDKSGLPSDRFSAERTGGSVSTLTIQRTQQEDSAVYLCASSFEGQNYGYTFGSGTRLTVV.

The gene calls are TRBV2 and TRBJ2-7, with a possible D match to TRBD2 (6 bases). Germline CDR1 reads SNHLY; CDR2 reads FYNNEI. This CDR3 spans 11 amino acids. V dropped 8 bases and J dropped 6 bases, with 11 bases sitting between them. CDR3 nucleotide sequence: TGTGCCAGCGCGGGGCCCTCCGAGCAGTACTTC. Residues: CASAGPSEQYF.

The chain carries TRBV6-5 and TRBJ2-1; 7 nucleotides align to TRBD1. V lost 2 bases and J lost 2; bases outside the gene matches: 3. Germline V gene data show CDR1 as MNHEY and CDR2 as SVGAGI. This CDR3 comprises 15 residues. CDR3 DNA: TGTGCCAGCAGTTACGGTACAGGGGCCTACAATGAGCAGTTCTTC. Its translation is CASSYGTGAYNEQFF.

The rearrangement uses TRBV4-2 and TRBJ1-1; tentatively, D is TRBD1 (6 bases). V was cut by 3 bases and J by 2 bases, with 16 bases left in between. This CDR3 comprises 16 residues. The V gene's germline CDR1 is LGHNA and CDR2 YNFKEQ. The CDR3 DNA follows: TGTGCCAGCAGCCAGGTCCCGATACAGGGTAACACTGAAGCTTTCTTT. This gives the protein CASSQVPIQGNTEAFF.